One sample yielded the 29 T cell receptor beta chains listed below, sequenced in a study of cytomegalovirus exposure and HLA in healthy donors. PCR employed 60 Vbeta and 13 Jbeta primers. Measured with immunoSEQ multiplex PCR; TCRdb has only the in-frame clones, and not every one. Of approximately 100,000 clones listed, 76% were seen once; the top ten hold about 4.3%. Sequenced input: PBMCs. These receptors came from a man in his forties in good health and CMV-seronegative.

This chain uses TRBV9 with TRBJ2-7; maybe TRBD1 (6 bases). Germline lookup yields CDR1 SGDLS and CDR2 YYNGEE. Deletions cut 3 bases from V and 4 bases from J, with 14 bases between. The CDR3 length is 14 residues. This CDR3 is CASSAGAQFYEQYV. DNA of the CDR3: TGTGCCAGCAGCGCAGGGGCCCAATTTTACGAGCAGTACGTC.

This clone occurred a few times. This sample includes further DNA sequences coding for the same CDR3. V usage is TRBV19 and J usage is TRBJ1-6, with 9 positions matching TRBD1. The V and J ends lost 5 bases and 7 bases, in that order; junction bases with no gene match: 12. The CDR3 extends over 17 amino acids. Germline CDR1 and CDR2: LNHDA and SQIVND (reference sequence). The CDR3 sequence is CASSRNTGGAKNSPLHF. Written as DNA, the CDR3 is TGTGCCAGTAGTCGGAACACAGGGGGCGCGAAGAATTCACCCCTCCACTTT.

V usage is TRBV6-1 and J usage is TRBJ2-7; 9 nucleotides agree with TRBD1. Germline CDR1 is MNHNS and CDR2 is SASEGT. The CDR3 loop spans 13 amino acids. The V and J ends lost 7 bases and 6 bases, in that order; junction bases with no gene match: 7. CDR3 DNA sequence: TGTGCCAGCATCACGGGACAGGGCCGCGAGCAGTACTTC. It specifies CASITGQGREQYF.

The rearrangement links TRBV18 to TRBJ1-5; the match to TRBD1 covers 8 bases. The CDR3 covers 13 residues. CDR1 is KGHSH, CDR2 LQKENI, per germline. V trimming: 4 bases; J trimming: 11 bases; junction bases outside the gene matches: 7. CDR3 sequence: CASSLGQGWTQHF. The DNA for the CDR3 is TGTGCCAGCTCACTTGGACAGGGATGGACCCAGCATTTT.

The chain couples TRBV18 to TRBJ1-1, with 11 bases lining up with TRBD1. The CDR3 has 15 residues. Germline V gene data show CDR1 as KGHSH and CDR2 as LQKENI. V lost 6 bases, J lost 4 bases, and 7 bases stayed unmatched. The CDR3 protein is CASSREGTGGTEAFF. In DNA, the CDR3 is TGTGCCAGCTCGCGGGAGGGGACAGGGGGCACTGAAGCTTTCTTT.

The chain joins TRBV5-1 to TRBJ2-3, with 7 bases fitting TRBD2. V shed 0 bases, J shed 10 bases, and the junction held 2 bases outside the gene matches. The CDR3 runs 12 residues. From germline, CDR1 is SGHRS and CDR2 YFSETQ. CDR3 nucleotide sequence: TGCGCCAGCAGCTTGGGGGGGGGTTCGCAGTATTTT. Translation gives CASSLGGGSQYF.

This sequence joins TRBV6-5 and TRBJ2-1; 10 nucleotides agree with TRBD2. CDR3 length equals 16 residues. The germline V gene encodes CDR1 MNHEY and CDR2 SVGAGI. The junction had 5 bases not matched to a gene; V was cut back by 2 bases and J by 4 bases. The CDR3 sequence is CASSYDATSGYNEQFF. The CDR3 DNA sequence: TGTGCCAGCAGTTACGACGCGACTAGCGGGTACAATGAGCAGTTCTTC.

A few counts support this clone. Relative to the germline gene, one junction end is altered; a read error may explain this. V gene TRBV11-2 combines with J gene TRBJ2-1; D not resolved. The CDR3 extends over 13 amino acids. CDR1 and CDR2 (germline): SGHAT, FQNNGV. For the CDR3, the DNA is TGTGCCAGCAGCTTAGAGTCCTTCAATGAGCAGTTCTTC. The encoded protein is CASSLESFNEQFF.

The chain joins TRBV7-9 to TRBJ1-5; D remains unclear. From germline, CDR1 is SEHNR and CDR2 FQNEAQ (reference sequence). Trimming removed 2 bases from V and 6 bases from J, with 8 bases in between. CDR3 length equals 13 residues. CDR3 loop: CASSLSGLQPQHF. As DNA, the CDR3 is TGTGCCAGCAGCTTAAGTGGGCTTCAGCCCCAGCATTTT.

This chain links TRBV5-4 with TRBJ2-5; no definite D call. The CDR3 spans 14 residues. From germline, CDR1 is SGHNT and CDR2 YYREEE (reference sequence). Trimming removed 0 bases at V and 4 bases at J, with 10 bases between. This CDR3 is CASSLGSGGETQYF. The DNA for the CDR3 is TGTGCCAGCAGCTTGGGATCCGGCGGAGAGACCCAGTACTTC. The variable domain in full, with the rest retrieved from reference TRBV5-4 and TRBJ2-5, is ETGVTQSPTHLIKTRGQQVTLRCSSQSGHNTVSWYQQALGQGPQFIFQYYREEENGRGNFPPRFSGLQFPNYSSELNVNALELDDSALYLCASSLGSGGETQYFGPGTRLLVL.

V usage is TRBV6-6 and J usage is TRBJ2-4, with TRBD1 as a possible D gene (6 bases). V gave up 4 bases and J gave up 1 base, with 14 bases separating them. The germline gives CDR1 MNHNY, CDR2 SVGAGI (reference sequence). The CDR3 is 16 amino acids. CDR3 residues: CASSSHREMAKNIQYF. The CDR3 coding sequence is TGTGCCAGCAGTTCACACAGGGAAATGGCCAAAAACATTCAGTACTTC.

The genes are TRBV6-1 and TRBJ1-1; maybe TRBD1 (6 bases). With 8 bases removed from V and 0 bases from J, the gap between germline ends came to 13 bases. Germline V lookup: CDR1 MNHNS, CDR2 SASEGT. The CDR3 covers 14 residues. Here the CDR3 reads CASCRDNMNTEAFF. DNA of the CDR3: TGTGCCAGCTGCCGGGACAATATGAACACTGAAGCTTTCTTT.

The chain employs TRBV19 and TRBJ1-3; 8 nucleotides agree with TRBD1. V was clipped by 6 bases and J by 2 bases; unmatched bases: 3. CDR1 is LNHDA, CDR2 SQIVND, per germline (reference sequence). This CDR3 contains 14 residues. The CDR3 loop is CASRMDRAGNTIYF. Here the CDR3 DNA reads TGTGCCAGTAGGATGGACAGGGCTGGAAACACCATATATTTT.

V gene TRBV10-3 combines with J gene TRBJ2-2, with TRBD1 identical over 7 bases. Trimming took 6 bases from V and 2 from J; bases not matched to a gene: 3. The length of the CDR3 is 14 residues. Per the germline V gene, CDR1 is ENHRY and CDR2 is SYGVKD. For the CDR3, the DNA is TGTGCCATCAGGGGACAGTCCAACACCGGGGAGCTGTTTTTT. Its protein is CAIRGQSNTGELFF.

The V gene is TRBV4-1, the J gene TRBJ1-5; D gene ambiguous. V lost 0 bases, J lost 4 bases, and 10 bases lay in between. CDR1 is MGHRA and CDR2 is YSYEKL in the germline V gene. The CDR3 has 15 residues. The CDR3 sequence is CASSQDLVTNQPQHF. In DNA, the CDR3 is TGCGCCAGCAGCCAAGATCTGGTCACTAATCAGCCCCAGCATTTT.

This sequence joins TRBV15 and TRBJ1-1; 10 nucleotides match TRBD1. The CDR3 is 14 amino acids. Germline lookup yields CDR1 LNHNV and CDR2 YYDKDF (reference sequence). V dropped 5 bases and J dropped 5; count of bases not matched to a gene: 5. CDR3 DNA sequence: TGTGCCACCAGCGACAGGGGGCGAGGAACTGAAGCTTTCTTT. It yields the protein CATSDRGRGTEAFF. The variable domain in full, completed from reference TRBV15 and TRBJ1-1, reads DAMVIQNPRYQVTQFGKPVTLSCSQTLNHNVMYWYQQKSSQAPKLLFHYYDKDFNNEADTPDNFQSRRPNTSFCFLDIRSPGLGDTAMYLCATSDRGRGTEAFFGQGTRLTVV.

A few counts support this clone. The chain couples TRBV11-2 to TRBJ1-5, with D unclear. CDR1 is SGHAT, CDR2 FQNNGV, per germline. Trimming took off 5 bases at V and 6 bases at J, with 11 bases between the two ends. The length of the CDR3 is 13 residues. The DNA of the CDR3 is TGTGCCAGCAGCATCGAACGGGGTCAGCCCCAGCATTTT. The encoded protein is CASSIERGQPQHF.

The chain recombines TRBV5-6 with TRBJ2-7; TRBD2 matches 12 bases. The V gene's germline CDR1 is SGHDT and CDR2 YYEEEE. The CDR3 totals 16 residues. Trimming removed 1 base from V and 5 bases from J; junction bases left unmatched: 7. As DNA, the CDR3 is TGTGCCAGCAGCTTGCTGGCTAGCGGGGGGGCCAACGAGCAGTACTTC. It translates to CASSLLASGGANEQYF.

V is TRBV6-1 and J is TRBJ1-5; TRBD1 agrees at 7 bases. CDR1 and CDR2 (germline): MNHNS, SASEGT. The CDR3 contains 18 residues. J was trimmed by 2 bases and V by 0 bases; bases with no gene match: 10. The CDR3 reads CASSEALGQSRGNQPQHF. The CDR3 nucleotides read TGTGCCAGCAGTGAAGCGTTGGGACAGTCTCGAGGCAATCAGCCCCAGCATTTT.

The J gene is TRBJ2-2, the V gene TRBV5-1; TRBD2 aligns across 16 bases. Germline assignment: CDR1 SGHRS and CDR2 YFSETQ. The ends lost 6 bases at V and 0 bases at J; junction bases unmatched: 2. The CDR3 is 17 residues long. For the CDR3, the DNA is TGCGCCAGCACGGGACTAGCGGGGGGGTCGAACACCGGGGAGCTGTTTTTT. Translated, it gives CASTGLAGGSNTGELFF.

Of note for this clone: One end of the junction varies from germline; a read error may be responsible. V gene TRBV14 combines with J gene TRBJ2-7; 8 bases match TRBD1. CDR1 is SGHDN, CDR2 FVKESK, per germline. This CDR3 is 14 amino acids long. DNA for the CDR3: TGTGCCAGCAGCCACGGACAGGGTCCCTACGAGCGGTACTTC. Translating gives CASSHGQGPYERYF.

This clone was observed a handful of times. The rearrangement uses TRBV29-1 and TRBJ2-7, with D possibly matching TRBD1 (6 bases). Germline V CDR1 and CDR2: SQVTM, ANQGSEA. The V gene lost 4 bases and the J gene lost 3 bases, with 16 bases spanning the gap. This CDR3 has 14 amino acids. CDR3 region: CSVGQAVGDYEQYF. As DNA, the CDR3 is TGCAGCGTTGGACAGGCCGTAGGGGACTACGAGCAGTACTTC.

V is TRBV5-1 and J is TRBJ2-7; TRBD2 agrees at 9 bases. V lost 0 bases, J lost 3 bases, and 7 bases stayed unmatched. The CDR3 covers 16 residues. Germline-derived CDR1 and CDR2 are SGHRS and YFSETQ. The CDR3 region is CASSLASTSGGYEQYF. CDR3 in DNA: TGCGCCAGCAGCTTGGCCTCGACTAGCGGAGGCTACGAGCAGTACTTC.

The J gene is TRBJ1-5, the V gene TRBV6-1; weak D call: TRBD1 (6 bases). V lost 3 bases, J lost 1 base, and 10 bases lay in between. The CDR3 loop spans 15 amino acids. The germline V gene encodes CDR1 MNHNS and CDR2 SASEGT. The CDR3 sequence is CASSDQGSSNQPQHF. CDR3 coding DNA: TGTGCCAGCAGTGACCAGGGGTCGAGCAATCAGCCCCAGCATTTT.

Regarding this clone: One end of the junction is discordant with germline, which a read error may explain. The J gene is TRBJ1-1, the V gene TRBV25-1; 7 bases are shared with TRBD1. Per the germline V gene, CDR1 is MGHDK and CDR2 is SYGVNS. The CDR3 has 13 amino acids. In DNA form, the CDR3 reads TGTGCCAGCAGAGGGACAGTGGAAACTGGAGCTTTCTTT. Amino acid sequence: CASRGTVETGAFF.

This clone was observed a handful of times. The chain employs TRBV4-1 and TRBJ1-2; D is possibly TRBD1 (5 bases). Germline-derived CDR1 and CDR2 are MGHRA and YSYEKL. The CDR3 consists of 15 residues. V was shortened by 0 bases and J by 6 bases, with 14 bases between the two germline ends. CDR3 coding DNA: TGCGCCAGCAGCCAAGATTGGGGGGGTAGAGATGGCTACACCTTC. It specifies CASSQDWGGRDGYTF.

CDR3 sequence: CASRLGQGYGYTF. The DNA of the CDR3 is TGTGCCAGCAGGCTGGGACAGGGCTATGGCTACACCTTC. This sequence joins TRBV6-5 and TRBJ1-2; 9 bases are a match to TRBD1. In germline, CDR1 is MNHEY, CDR2 SVGAGI. The CDR3 is 13 amino acids. With V trimmed by 6 bases and J by 4 bases, 3 bases remained unmatched.

V gene TRBV19 combines with J gene TRBJ2-1; tentative D call: TRBD2 (5 bases). Trimming left V 1 base short and J 4 bases short, with 8 bases between. The CDR3 spans 14 residues. Germline CDR1 reads LNHDA; CDR2 reads SQIVND (reference sequence). The CDR3 DNA sequence: TGTGCCAGTAGTATAGGACTATCTTACAATGAGCAGTTCTTC. It is translated as CASSIGLSYNEQFF. Drawing the rest from reference TRBV19 and TRBJ2-1, the complete variable domain is DGGITQSPKYLFRKEGQNVTLSCEQNLNHDAMYWYRQDPGQGLRLIYYSQIVNDFQKGDIAEGYSVSREKKESFPLTVTSAQKNPTAFYLCASSIGLSYNEQFFGPGTRLTVL.

The J gene is TRBJ2-5, the V gene TRBV6-7; TRBD2 agrees at 10 bases. TRBV6-7 is known as an ORF, though its function is uncertain. V lost 5 bases, J lost 4 bases, and 10 bases stayed unmatched. This CDR3 has 16 residues. CDR3 nucleotide sequence: TGTGCCAGCAGTATTTATAGCGGGGGGCCGTTAGAGACCCAGTACTTC. This encodes CASSIYSGGPLETQYF.